The table lists the clone carrying this T cell receptor (beta chain) with a few counts. Each CDR3 protein gets one entry after TCRdb re-called the RT-PCR reads with MiXCR. There are 650,000 to 800,000 distinct CDR3 sequences in the sample; around 18% occur only once, and around 9.9% lies in the top ten. The sample originates from a study of response to subunit inactivated influenza vaccine. This CDR3 is 13 amino acids long. V lost 6 bases and J 6 bases, leaving 11 bases between the germline ends. Germline-derived CDR1 and CDR2 are MNHEY and SMNVEV (reference sequence). This clonotype was obtained from a middle-aged man who received an inactivated influenza vaccine. The sample consisted of PBMCs from blood, taken roughly 5 days after vaccination. The rearrangement links TRBV27 to TRBJ2-2, with a possible D match to TRBD1 (5 bases). In DNA form, the CDR3 reads TGTGCCAGCAGAGTGGCACAGGCCGGGGAGCTGTTTTTT. Translation gives CASRVAQAGELFF.